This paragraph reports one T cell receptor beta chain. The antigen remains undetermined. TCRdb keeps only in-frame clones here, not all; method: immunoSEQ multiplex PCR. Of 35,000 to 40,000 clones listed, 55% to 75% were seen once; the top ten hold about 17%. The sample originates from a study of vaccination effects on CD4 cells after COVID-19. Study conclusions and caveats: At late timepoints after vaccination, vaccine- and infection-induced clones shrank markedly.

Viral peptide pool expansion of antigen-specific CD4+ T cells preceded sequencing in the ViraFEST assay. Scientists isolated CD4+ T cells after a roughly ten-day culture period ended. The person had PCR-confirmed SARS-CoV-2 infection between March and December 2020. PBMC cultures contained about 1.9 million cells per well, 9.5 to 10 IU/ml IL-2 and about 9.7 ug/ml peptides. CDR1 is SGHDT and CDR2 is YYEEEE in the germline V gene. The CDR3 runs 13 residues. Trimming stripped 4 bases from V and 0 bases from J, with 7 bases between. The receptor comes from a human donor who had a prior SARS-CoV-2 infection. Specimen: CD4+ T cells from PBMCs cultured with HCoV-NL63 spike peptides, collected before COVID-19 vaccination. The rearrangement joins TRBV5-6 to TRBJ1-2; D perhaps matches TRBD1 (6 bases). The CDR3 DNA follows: TGTGCCAGCAGCGGGACACCTAACTATGGCTACACCTTC. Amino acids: CASSGTPNYGYTF.